This entry is about one T cell receptor (beta chain). Its antigen is as yet unknown. This sample was included in a study of persistence of HIV-infected CD4 T cells. The stimulus was an HIV-1 Gag 15-mer peptide pool, roughly 1 ug/peptide/mL. Sorted nonresponding memory CD4+ T cells were CD40L-negative, CD69-negative, CD45RO-high. Donors had CD4+ T cell counts above 400 cells/uL and were CMV-seropositive. PBMCs were depleted of CD8+ T cells before stimulation. CDR1 and CDR2 (germline): WNHNN, SYGVQD (reference sequence). The CDR3 sequence is 14 residues long. The V end was cut by 5 bases, the J end by 2 bases, with 13 bases between. The immunoSEQ assay was version 4, run in survey mode. The method was immunoSEQ multiplex PCR; TCRdb's version includes in-frame clones alone and lacks a portion of them. The table records some 58,000 clones, 70% to 75% of them present only once. Study-level results: Within sorted populations, more oligoclonal TCRs accompanied more oligoclonal proviruses. Bulk TCR data could not be restricted to HIV-1-infected CMV-responding cells.

The source material was CD4+ T cells sorted from PBMCs after roughly 20-hour stimulation, sampled from a patient who received antiretroviral therapy. This clonotype originated in an adult man with HIV who was CMV-seropositive. The chain employs TRBV10-1 and TRBJ2-7; weak D call: TRBD1 (6 bases). Here the CDR3 DNA reads TGCGCCAGCAGTCATAACAGGGACCCCTACGAGCAGTACTTC. Protein: CASSHNRDPYEQYF.